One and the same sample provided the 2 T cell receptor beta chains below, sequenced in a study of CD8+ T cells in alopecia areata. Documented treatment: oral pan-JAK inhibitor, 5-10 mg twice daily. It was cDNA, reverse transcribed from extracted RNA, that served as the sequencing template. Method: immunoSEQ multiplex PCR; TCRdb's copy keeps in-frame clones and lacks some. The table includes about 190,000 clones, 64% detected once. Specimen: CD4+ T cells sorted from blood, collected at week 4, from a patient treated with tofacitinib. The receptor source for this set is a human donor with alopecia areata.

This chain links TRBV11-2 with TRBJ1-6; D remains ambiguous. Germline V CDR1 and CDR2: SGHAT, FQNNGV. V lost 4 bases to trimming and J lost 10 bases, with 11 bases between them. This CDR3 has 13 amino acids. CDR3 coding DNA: TGTGCCAGCAGCTCGATGACAAGGTCACCCCTCCACTTT. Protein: CASSSMTRSPLHF.

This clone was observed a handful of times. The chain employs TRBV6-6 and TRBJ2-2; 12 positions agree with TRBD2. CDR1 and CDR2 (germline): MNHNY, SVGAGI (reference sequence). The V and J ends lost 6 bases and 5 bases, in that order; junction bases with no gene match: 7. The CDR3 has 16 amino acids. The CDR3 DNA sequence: TGTGCCAGCAGCCCTTCTAGCGGGGGGGCAACCGGGGAGCTGTTTTTT. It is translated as CASSPSSGGATGELFF.